A selection of T cell receptor beta chains follows, all from one sample in a study of cytomegalovirus exposure and HLA in healthy donors. Libraries were prepared by immunoSEQ multiplex PCR; TCRdb keeps only in-frame clonotypes and omits some of them. Of about 150,000 clones listed, roughly 62% are singletons. Sequenced sample: PBMCs. Receptor source: a man in his fifties or sixties in good health and CMV-seronegative. The CDR3 runs from the conserved cysteine through the conserved F or W. The D gene is left open where the match is weak. The size of a clone is reported for some rows only, either as once, few or many, or as a class for expanded clones.

>TRBV7-9|NA|NA|TRBJ2-7
TGTGCCAGCAGCTTAGCGGGAGCGCTGTACGAGCAGTACTTC
CASSLAGALYEQYF
>TRBV19|TRBD2|once|TRBJ2-5
TGTGCCAGTAGTTCCAGGACTAGCGGGAATTTAGGAGAGACCCAGTACTTC
CASSSRTSGNLGETQYF
>TRBV5-1|NA|NA|TRBJ1-1
TGCGCCAGCAGCTTAGGAGATGCTGAAGCTTTCTTT
CASSLGDAEAFF
>TRBV30|NA|once|TRBJ1-5
TGTGCCTGGAGTGGAAGGGGAATGGTAAATCAGCCCCAGCATTTT
CAWSGRGMVNQPQHF
>TRBV28|NA|NA|TRBJ1-2
TGTGCCAGCAGTCCTAGATTCTATGGCTACACCTTC
CASSPRFYGYTF
>TRBV9|NA|NA|TRBJ2-5
TGTGCCAGCAGCATCTCCGGGGAACAAGAGACCCAGTACTTC
CASSISGEQETQYF
>TRBV2|TRBD2|NA|TRBJ2-1
TGTGCCAGCAGTGAATATAGCGGGAGAGACAATGAGCAGTTCTTC
CASSEYSGRDNEQFF
>TRBV21-1|NA|few|TRBJ2-1
TGTGCCAGCAGCAAAGCTCCAGCGGGAGTGAATGAGCAGTTCTTC
CASSKAPAGVNEQFF
>TRBV5-1|NA|NA|TRBJ1-5
TGCGCCAGCAGCATGGGGGGGGTTAGCAATCAGCCCCAGCATTTT
CASSMGGVSNQPQHF
>TRBV18|TRBD1|NA|TRBJ2-7
TGTGCCAGCTCACTAAGACAGGGTGGTAGCGAGCAGTACTTC
CASSLRQGGSEQYF
>TRBV30|NA|NA|TRBJ1-1
TGTGCCTGGAGTAGGGGGGGCCTGAGCACTGAAGCTTTCTTT
CAWSRGGLSTEAFF
>TRBV5-6|TRBD1|NA|TRBJ1-5
TGTGCCAGCAGTAAGGACAGGGCTCCCAATCAGCCCCAGCATTTT
CASSKDRAPNQPQHF
>TRBV4-1|NA|NA|TRBJ2-7
TGCGCCAGCAGCCACGAAAACGACATTTCCTACGAGCAGTACTTC
CASSHENDISYEQYF
>TRBV28|NA|few|TRBJ1-3
TGTGCCAGCAGCACCAGCAGAGGCTACTCTGGAAACACCATATATTTT
CASSTSRGYSGNTIYF
>TRBV30|TRBD1|NA|TRBJ1-5
TGTGCCTGGAGGGCGGACAGGGGCCAGCCCCAGCATTTT
CAWRADRGQPQHF
>TRBV5-1|TRBD2|NA|TRBJ2-1
TGCGCCAGCAGCCCGGAAGCGGGAGGGGGGGTCAATGAGCAGTTCTTC
CASSPEAGGGVNEQFF
>TRBV28|NA|NA|TRBJ2-2
TGTGCCAGCAGTTTTGTTCACGGCGGAACGAACACCGGGGAGCTGTTTTTT
CASSFVHGGTNTGELFF
>TRBV5-1|TRBD1|few|TRBJ2-2
TGCGCCACCCGGACAGGGGTTAACACCGGGGAGCTGTTTTTT
CATRTGVNTGELFF
>TRBV7-2|NA|NA|TRBJ2-7
TGTGCCAGCAGCTTAGCACTAGCCAAATCCTACGAGCAGTACTTC
CASSLALAKSYEQYF
>TRBV7-2|TRBD2|NA|TRBJ2-3
TGTGCCAGCAGCCTAATTAGCGGGACGGGCACAGATACGCAGTATTTT
CASSLISGTGTDTQYF
>TRBV2|NA|NA|TRBJ1-5
TGTGCCAGCAGTGAAGGCCGAGATCAGCCCCAGCATTTT
CASSEGRDQPQHF
>TRBV5-4|NA|few|TRBJ2-7
TGTGCCAGCAGCTACTTGGACAGTTCCTACGAGCAGTACTTC
CASSYLDSSYEQYF
>TRBV29-1|TRBD2|NA|TRBJ2-1
TGCAGTTGGGGGAGGGGCGTTCTGGATGAGCAGTTCTTC
CSWGRGVLDEQFF
>TRBV19|NA|NA|TRBJ2-7
TGTGCCAGTAGTCCCGCGGACAGCCCCTCCTACGAGCAGTACTTC
CASSPADSPSYEQYF
>TRBV30|TRBD1|NA|TRBJ1-5
TGTGCCTGGAGTTACCAGGGGGCAAGTCAGCCCCAGCATTTT
CAWSYQGASQPQHF
>TRBV6-5|TRBD1|once|TRBJ2-1
TGTGCCAGCAGGTCACAGGGGGACTCCTACAATGAGCAGTTCTTC
CASRSQGDSYNEQFF
>TRBV28|TRBD2|few|TRBJ2-5
TGTGCCAGCAGTTTATCCCCACCGCTAGCGGGATTGGGTGACCAAGAGACCCAGTACTTC
CASSLSPPLAGLGDQETQYF
>TRBV2|NA|NA|TRBJ1-4
TGTGCCAGCAGTTGGCGGGGGCGCGGAAGCCGAACTAATGAAAAACTGTTTTTT
CASSWRGRGSRTNEKLFF
>TRBV6-4|TRBD2|NA|TRBJ2-1
TGTGCCAGCAGTGATGTAATCAAGCGGGAGGGCCCCTACAATGAGCAGTTCTTC
CASSDVIKREGPYNEQFF
>TRBV19|NA|few|TRBJ1-1
TGTGCCAGTAGTGAGTCTGGGGGCGCGGCTTTCTTT
CASSESGGAAFF
>TRBV6-1|TRBD1|NA|TRBJ1-1
TGTGCCAGCAGTAGACAGGGGACTGAAGCTTTCTTT
CASSRQGTEAFF
>TRBV28|TRBD1|NA|TRBJ1-6
TGTGCCAGTCAGGGGGCACGCTCACCCCTCCACTTT
CASQGARSPLHF
>TRBV6-4|TRBD2|NA|TRBJ2-4
TGTGCCAGCAGTGAAGGGTCTAGCGGAAAAAACATTCAGTACTTC
CASSEGSSGKNIQYF
>TRBV10-3|TRBD1|NA|TRBJ2-7
TGTGCCAGCTTACCGGGGACAGCCGAAGGGGACGAGCAGTACTTC
CASLPGTAEGDEQYF
>TRBV10-3|TRBD1|few|TRBJ1-1
TGTGCCATCAGTATTTTACAGGGGGCCACTGAAGCTTTCTTT
CAISILQGATEAFF
>TRBV5-1|NA|NA|TRBJ2-7
TGCGCCAGCAGCTTAAATACAGGGAATTCCTTCTACGAGCAGTACTTC
CASSLNTGNSFYEQYF
>TRBV6-4|TRBD2|NA|TRBJ2-2
TGTGCCAGCAGTATACTAGCGGGAGGGACCGGGGAGCTGTTTTTT
CASSILAGGTGELFF
>TRBV9|NA|few|TRBJ1-6
TGTGCCAGCAGCGTAGGTCCCCCAGGGTCGGGTAATTCACCCCTCCACTTT
CASSVGPPGSGNSPLHF
>TRBV5-1|NA|few|TRBJ2-1
TGCGCCAGCAGCCTCGACAGGAACTCCTACAATGAGCAGTTCTTC
CASSLDRNSYNEQFF
>TRBV5-1|TRBD2|NA|TRBJ2-2
TGCGCCAGCAGCCCCGGGACTAGCGGAGACGGGGAGCTGTTTTTT
CASSPGTSGDGELFF
>TRBV29-1|NA|NA|TRBJ2-7
TGCAGCGTTGAAATCCCCGACAGATTTACCTACGAGCAGTACTTC
CSVEIPDRFTYEQYF
>TRBV7-9|NA|NA|TRBJ2-5
TGTGCCAGCAGCTTAGGGCAGGGCGAGACCCAGTACTTC
CASSLGQGETQYF
>TRBV27|NA|NA|TRBJ2-4
TGTGCCAGCAGTCCCACTAGCAGGGACATTCAGTACTTC
CASSPTSRDIQYF
>TRBV10-1|NA|few|TRBJ1-5
TGCGCCAGCACCCGACACAATCAGCCCCAGCATTTT
CASTRHNQPQHF
>TRBV27|NA|NA|TRBJ1-1
TGTGCCAGCAGTTTAACGTTCAGTGGCACTGAAGCTTTCTTT
CASSLTFSGTEAFF
>TRBV5-4|NA|NA|TRBJ1-1
TGTGCCAGCAGCTTGGAGGCGGCTGATGAAGCTTTCTTT
CASSLEAADEAFF
>TRBV6-1|TRBD2|once|TRBJ2-1
TGTGCCAGCAGTGAACCAAAATCGGGGACTAGTCGTAAGGGTCCGGAGTTCTTC
CASSEPKSGTSRKGPEFF
>TRBV5-1|TRBD2|few|TRBJ2-2
TGCGCCAGCAGCTTTATGGCTAGCGGGAGGGCCTTCGGGGAGCTGTTTTTT
CASSFMASGRAFGELFF
>TRBV9|NA|NA|TRBJ2-1
TGTGCCAGCAGTGACAATAATGAGCAGTTCTTC
CASSDNNEQFF
>TRBV6-5|NA|NA|TRBJ1-2
TGTGCCAGCAATCACCAGGGGAGATCAGGTGATGGCTACACCTTC
CASNHQGRSGDGYTF
>TRBV5-4|TRBD1|NA|TRBJ2-3
TGTGCCAGCAGCTCTGGACAGGGAACAGATACGCAGTATTTT
CASSSGQGTDTQYF
>TRBV2|TRBD2|few|TRBJ2-1
TGTGCCAGCAGGGCCGGGACTAGCGAGTACCATGAGCAGTTCTTC
CASRAGTSEYHEQFF
>TRBV2|TRBD1|NA|TRBJ2-2
TGTGCCAGCAGTGATGTAGGCCAGGGGGCGATTGGCGGGGAGCTGTTTTTT
CASSDVGQGAIGGELFF
>TRBV29-1|TRBD1|NA|TRBJ2-2
TGCAGCGTAGCGATCACAGGGGGCGCAGGTAGCACCGGGGAGCTGTTTTTT
CSVAITGGAGSTGELFF
>TRBV5-1|TRBD1|NA|TRBJ1-2
TGCGCCAGCAGCTTGGACTCCGGGACAGGGGGCCGTGGCTACACCTTC
CASSLDSGTGGRGYTF